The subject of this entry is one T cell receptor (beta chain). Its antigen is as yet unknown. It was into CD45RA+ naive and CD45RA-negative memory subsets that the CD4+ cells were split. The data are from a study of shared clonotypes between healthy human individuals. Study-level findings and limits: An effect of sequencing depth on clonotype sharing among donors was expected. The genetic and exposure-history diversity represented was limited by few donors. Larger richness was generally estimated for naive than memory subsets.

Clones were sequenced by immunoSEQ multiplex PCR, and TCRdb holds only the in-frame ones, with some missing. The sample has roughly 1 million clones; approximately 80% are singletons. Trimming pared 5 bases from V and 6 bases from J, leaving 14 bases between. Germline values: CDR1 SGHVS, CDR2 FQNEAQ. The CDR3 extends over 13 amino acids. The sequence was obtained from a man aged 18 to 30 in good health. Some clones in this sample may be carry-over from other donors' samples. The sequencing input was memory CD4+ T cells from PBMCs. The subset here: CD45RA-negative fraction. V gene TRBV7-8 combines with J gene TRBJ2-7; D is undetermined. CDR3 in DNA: TGTGCCAGCAGCCTCTCAGGAAATCCCGAGCAGTACTTC. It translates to CASSLSGNPEQYF.